This T cell receptor beta chain was profiled in a study of tumor-infiltrating lymphocytes in oesophageal squamous cell carcinoma (dated by TCRdb to the mid-2010s). In the case of this clonotype: Its antigen is still unknown. There are no base qualities to consult, and no much larger clone falls within one base.

Library preparation used PCR. TCRdb shows the sequencer as Illumina HiSeq 2000. The public reads were reprocessed in TCRdb via fastp at Q25 and MiXCR, keeping in-frame beta chains. Rows matching on CDR3 protein sequence are summarized as one entry with the most common DNA and genes. The sample profile shows 19,000 or so distinct CDR3 sequences; around two fifths of them were found once. Around two fifths of the sample is in the top ten clones. The germline V gene (reference sequence) specifies DFQATT as CDR1 and SNEGSKA as CDR2. There are 14 amino acids in the CDR3, from cysteine to phenylalanine inclusive. The kept DNA is CDR3 alone, 42 bases in frame from the first base. The trim is 3 bases for V and 4 bases for J, with a gap of 13 bases between the germline ends.

This TCR came from a male donor with esophageal squamous cell carcinoma. Here the chain combines TRBV20-1 and TRBJ2-1; the D gene is perhaps TRBD1, from 6 matching bases. Sequences were obtained from esophageal tumor tissue. The DNA sequence is as follows: TGCAGTGCTAGCCTCCGGGACAAATACAATGAGCAGTTCTTC. It codes for CSASLRDKYNEQFF.